The rows below give T cell receptor beta chains drawn from one sample of a study of T-cell memory formation after mild COVID-19. TCRdb reprocessed the 5' RACE reads via MiXCR and lists one record per CDR3 protein. This sample carries 500,000 to 650,000 distinct CDR3 sequences, approximately 21% of them seen once, and the ten largest clones take 8.4%. The sequencing input was PBMCs or a T cell subset sorted from them (not recorded which). The receptors derive from an adult woman who had mild COVID-19 (a few samples of this study predate the infection). Cell type and time point are not known. The CDR3 runs from the conserved cysteine through the conserved F or W. The order of the fields is clone size, D gene, V gene, J gene, CDR3 protein, CDR3 DNA. A D gene is named only where the DNA matches it firmly. The size of a clone is reported for some rows only, either as once, few or many, or as a class for expanded clones.

NA	NA	TRBV12-3/TRBV12-4	TRBJ2-2	CASSITTGELFF	TGTGCCAGCAGTATCACCACCGGGGAGCTGTTTTTT
NA	NA	TRBV5-1	TRBJ1-2	CASSLARQGGGYTF	TGCGCCAGCAGCTTGGCGCGTCAGGGAGGGGGCTACACCTTC
NA	NA	TRBV10-1	TRBJ2-2	CASGAPLTGELFF	TGCGCCAGCGGAGCGCCCCTCACCGGGGAGCTGTTTTTT
once	TRBD1	TRBV7-2	TRBJ2-7	CASSTRTGVPYEQYF	TGTGCCAGCAGCACGCGGACAGGGGTCCCCTACGAGCAGTACTTC
NA	TRBD1	TRBV11-2	TRBJ1-1	CASISETGYLNTEAFF	TGTGCCAGCATATCCGAGACAGGGTACTTGAACACTGAAGCTTTCTTT
few	TRBD2	TRBV5-1	TRBJ2-1	CASSFRGTIKGNEQFF	TGCGCCAGCAGCTTCAGAGGGACTATTAAGGGCAATGAGCAGTTCTTC
NA	NA	TRBV12-3/TRBV12-4	TRBJ1-5	CASSFGGGGQPQHF	TGTGCCAGCAGTTTCGGTGGGGGCGGTCAGCCCCAGCATTTT
few	NA	TRBV5-1	TRBJ1-5	CASSSEGQVGQPQHF	TGCGCCAGCAGCTCGGAAGGTCAAGTGGGTCAGCCCCAGCATTTT
few	TRBD1	TRBV25-1	TRBJ2-7	CASSGQGDEQYF	TGTGCCAGCAGTGGGCAGGGGGACGAGCAGTACTTC
few	TRBD1	TRBV24-1	TRBJ2-3	CATGGQGSTDTQYF	TGTGCCACCGGGGGACAGGGGAGCACAGATACGCAGTATTTT
few	TRBD2	TRBV11-2	TRBJ2-1	CASSLGSGVAGHNEQFF	TGTGCCAGCAGCTTAGGAAGTGGGGTAGCGGGTCACAATGAGCAGTTCTTC
NA	NA	TRBV10-3	TRBJ1-2	CAIRSPADTNYGYTF	TGTGCCATCAGGTCACCCGCAGATACTAACTATGGCTACACCTTC
few	TRBD2	TRBV7-6	TRBJ2-3	CASSYGLAGRTDTQYF	TGTGCCAGCAGCTACGGACTAGCGGGGCGCACAGATACGCAGTATTTT
few	NA	TRBV27	TRBJ1-2	CASSYSRTDSNYGYTF	TGTGCCAGCAGTTACTCTAGGACAGACAGTAACTATGGCTACACCTTC
few	NA	TRBV5-6	TRBJ2-5	CASSLDEERVRSETQYF	TGTGCCAGCAGCTTAGATGAGGAGCGGGTAAGGTCAGAGACCCAGTACTTC
NA	NA	TRBV3-1	TRBJ1-1	CASSPHRSSPLNTEAFF	TGTGCCAGCAGCCCTCACCGAAGTTCGCCCCTGAACACTGAAGCTTTCTTT
NA	NA	TRBV7-2	TRBJ1-6	CASSSAGTYNSPLHF	TGTGCCAGCAGCTCGGCAGGGACCTATAATTCACCCCTCCACTTT
NA	NA	TRBV12-3/TRBV12-4	TRBJ1-1	CASSTTENTEAFF	TGTGCCAGCAGCACAACAGAGAACACTGAAGCTTTCTTT
NA	NA	TRBV6-5	TRBJ1-2	CASSYADTYNYGYTF	TGTGCCAGCAGTTACGCCGACACTTACAACTATGGCTACACCTTC
NA	NA	TRBV7-7	TRBJ2-5	CASTILSGSQETQYF	TGTGCTAGCACCATCCTATCCGGCAGTCAAGAGACCCAGTACTTC
NA	TRBD1	TRBV24-1	TRBJ2-7	CATSDRDSSYEQYF	TGTGCCACCAGTGATCGGGACAGTTCCTACGAGCAGTACTTC
few	NA	TRBV6-5	TRBJ2-2	CASSYGIGELFF	TGTGCCAGCAGTTACGGGATCGGGGAGCTGTTTTTT
NA	NA	TRBV20-1	TRBJ2-7	CSAAGTVGYEQYF	TGCAGTGCTGCCGGGACGGTAGGGTACGAGCAGTACTTC
NA	NA	TRBV4-1	TRBJ1-6	CASSHRSSYNSPLHF	TGCGCCAGCAGCCACAGGAGCTCCTATAATTCACCCCTCCACTTT
NA	NA	TRBV15	TRBJ1-6	CATSSRGGRTSPLHF	TGTGCCACCAGCAGCCGGGGAGGGAGAACCTCACCCCTCCACTTT
few	NA	TRBV5-1	TRBJ1-2	CASRTVRTATAGGGYTF	TGCGCCAGCCGGACTGTCAGGACAGCCACGGCTGGGGGCGGCTACACCTTC
few	TRBD2	TRBV30	TRBJ2-1	CAWSTLGLLDEQFF	TGTGCCTGGAGTACTTTGGGACTACTGGATGAGCAGTTCTTC
NA	NA	TRBV5-6	TRBJ2-1	CASSLAGRGSYNEQFF	TGTGCCAGCAGCTTGGCGGGCAGGGGCTCCTACAATGAGCAGTTCTTC
NA	TRBD2	TRBV7-8	TRBJ2-5	CASRRLAKETQYF	TGTGCCAGCAGAAGACTAGCAAAGGAGACCCAGTACTTC
few	NA	TRBV5-1	TRBJ2-5	CASGQKGGQETQYF	TGCGCCAGTGGTCAGAAAGGGGGCCAAGAGACCCAGTACTTC
many	NA	TRBV5-1	TRBJ2-3	CASSLRTGGADTQYF	TGCGCCAGCAGCTTGAGGACCGGGGGCGCAGATACGCAGTATTTT
few	NA	TRBV7-2	TRBJ1-2	CASSLVQAQYGYTF	TGTGCCAGCAGCTTAGTACAGGCTCAATATGGCTACACCTTC
few	TRBD2	TRBV20-1	TRBJ2-5	CSVGTSLQETQYF	TGCAGTGTTGGGACTAGCCTACAAGAGACCCAGTACTTC
few	NA	TRBV7-9	TRBJ2-3	CATRRLTDTDTQYF	TGTGCCACCCGAAGGTTAACCGACACAGATACGCAGTATTTT
NA	NA	TRBV4-1	TRBJ2-1	CASSPETADNEQFF	TGCGCCAGCAGCCCCGAGACGGCCGACAATGAGCAGTTCTTC
NA	NA	TRBV9	TRBJ2-3	CASSVGILDTDTQYF	TGTGCCAGCAGCGTAGGAATCCTTGACACAGATACGCAGTATTTT